This TCR beta chain was captured by sequencing in a study of regulatory T cells in long-lasting Graves disease. As for the study in general: The study enrolled newly diagnosed Graves' patients on antithyroid drugs under 3 months.

Time point indicated: newly diagnosed GD, antithyroid drugs for less than 3 months. With RNA extracted from PBMCs as input, the TCR library was made. CDR1 is MNHEY, CDR2 SVGEGT, per germline. The CDR3 totals 15 residues. V was clipped by 6 bases and J by 2 bases, with 16 bases between them. This clonotype was counted at least ten times. Its antigen remains unidentified. Notes on the study in general: Samples came from peripheral blood alone, without thyroid tissue.

CDR3 regions were amplified by Arm-PCR using iRepertoire HTBI primers to build TCR beta libraries. TCRdb fed the multiplex PCR reads into MiXCR, producing one record per CDR3 protein. The repertoire holds 680,000 or so distinct CDR3 sequences, with roughly 15% as singletons. This sample also belongs to another study, concerning T cells in Graves' hyperthyroidism and ophthalmopathy. According to that study: Exclusion of patients followed from uncontrolled infection, other autoimmune disease, pregnancy or lactation. The model predicted ophthalmopathy a median around 6 months before onset.

Sequenced material: peripheral blood mononuclear cells (PBMCs), taken at new diagnosis, from a patient treated with antithyroid drugs. This TCR derives from a woman aged 25-40 years with Graves disease. The rearrangement joins TRBV6-2 or TRBV6-3 to TRBJ2-5, with D maybe TRBD1 (6 bases). The CDR3 DNA reads TGTGCCAGCAGGCATACAGGGTCGGGGCAAGAGACCCAGTACTTC. Translating gives CASRHTGSGQETQYF.